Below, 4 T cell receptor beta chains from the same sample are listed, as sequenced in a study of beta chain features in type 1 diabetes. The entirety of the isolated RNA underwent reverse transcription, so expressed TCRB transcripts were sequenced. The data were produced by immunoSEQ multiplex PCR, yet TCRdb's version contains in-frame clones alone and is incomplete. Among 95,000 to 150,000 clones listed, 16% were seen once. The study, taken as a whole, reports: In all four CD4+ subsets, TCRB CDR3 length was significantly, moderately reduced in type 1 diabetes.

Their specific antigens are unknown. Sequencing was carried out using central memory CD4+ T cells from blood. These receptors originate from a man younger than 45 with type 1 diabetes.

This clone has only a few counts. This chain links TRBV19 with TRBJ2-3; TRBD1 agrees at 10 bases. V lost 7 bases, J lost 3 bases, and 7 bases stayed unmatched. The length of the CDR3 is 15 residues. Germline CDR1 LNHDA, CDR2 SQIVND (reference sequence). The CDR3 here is CASTPGTGATDTQYF. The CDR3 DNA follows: TGTGCCAGTACCCCCGGGACAGGGGCGACAGATACGCAGTATTTT. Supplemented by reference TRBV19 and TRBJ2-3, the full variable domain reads DGGITQSPKYLFRKEGQNVTLSCEQNLNHDAMYWYRQDPGQGLRLIYYSQIVNDFQKGDIAEGYSVSREKKESFPLTVTSAQKNPTAFYLCASTPGTGATDTQYFGPGTRLTVL.

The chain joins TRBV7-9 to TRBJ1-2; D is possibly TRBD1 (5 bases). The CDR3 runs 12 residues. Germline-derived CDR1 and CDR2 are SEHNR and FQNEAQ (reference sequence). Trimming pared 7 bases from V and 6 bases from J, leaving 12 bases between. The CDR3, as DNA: TGTGCCAGCACCCCTGGGGCGAATGGCTACACCTTC. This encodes CASTPGANGYTF.

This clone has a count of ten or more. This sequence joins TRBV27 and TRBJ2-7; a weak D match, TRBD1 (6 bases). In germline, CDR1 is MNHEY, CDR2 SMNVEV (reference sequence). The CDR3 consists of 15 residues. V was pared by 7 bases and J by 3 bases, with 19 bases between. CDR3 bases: TGTGCCAGCACGAGGACACAGGGAACGAACTACGAGCAGTACTTC. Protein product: CASTRTQGTNYEQYF.

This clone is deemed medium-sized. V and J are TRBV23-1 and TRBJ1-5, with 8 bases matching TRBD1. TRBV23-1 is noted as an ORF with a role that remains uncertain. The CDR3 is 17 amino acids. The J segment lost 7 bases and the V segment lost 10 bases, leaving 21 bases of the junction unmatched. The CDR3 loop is CATRTRTGSNSWQPQHF. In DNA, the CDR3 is TGCGCCACCCGGACGAGGACAGGGAGCAATTCATGGCAGCCCCAGCATTTT.